The entry that follows covers one T cell receptor beta chain sequence. Per germline, CDR1 SGDLS and CDR2 YYNGEE. Trimming removed 0 bases from V and 0 bases from J, with 9 bases in between. The CDR3 loop spans 16 amino acids. The data were obtained in a study of blood T cell repertoires in COVID-19. About the research overall: Acute-phase and convalescent COVID-19 samples originated in the United States, Italy and Spain. From T cells, B-cell-depleted T cells, or PBMCs came the material, which was cDNA or gDNA.

In the study's own analysis: Nucleated cell counts were estimated from reference gene primer amplification. The method was immunoSEQ multiplex PCR; TCRdb's version includes in-frame clones alone and lacks a portion of them. V, J and clone size are those of that table, while D and trimming were read from the DNA. This sample has some 150,000 clones, with 75% to 80% found just once. Sequencing was done on a sample of peripheral blood. The chain couples TRBV9 to TRBJ2-2; tentative D call: TRBD1 (5 bases). The source of this sequence is a woman between 45 and 65 years old with active or convalescent COVID-19. CDR3 sequence: CASSVVVGANTGELFF. The CDR3 DNA sequence: TGTGCCAGCAGCGTAGTGGTAGGGGCGAACACCGGGGAGCTGTTTTTT.